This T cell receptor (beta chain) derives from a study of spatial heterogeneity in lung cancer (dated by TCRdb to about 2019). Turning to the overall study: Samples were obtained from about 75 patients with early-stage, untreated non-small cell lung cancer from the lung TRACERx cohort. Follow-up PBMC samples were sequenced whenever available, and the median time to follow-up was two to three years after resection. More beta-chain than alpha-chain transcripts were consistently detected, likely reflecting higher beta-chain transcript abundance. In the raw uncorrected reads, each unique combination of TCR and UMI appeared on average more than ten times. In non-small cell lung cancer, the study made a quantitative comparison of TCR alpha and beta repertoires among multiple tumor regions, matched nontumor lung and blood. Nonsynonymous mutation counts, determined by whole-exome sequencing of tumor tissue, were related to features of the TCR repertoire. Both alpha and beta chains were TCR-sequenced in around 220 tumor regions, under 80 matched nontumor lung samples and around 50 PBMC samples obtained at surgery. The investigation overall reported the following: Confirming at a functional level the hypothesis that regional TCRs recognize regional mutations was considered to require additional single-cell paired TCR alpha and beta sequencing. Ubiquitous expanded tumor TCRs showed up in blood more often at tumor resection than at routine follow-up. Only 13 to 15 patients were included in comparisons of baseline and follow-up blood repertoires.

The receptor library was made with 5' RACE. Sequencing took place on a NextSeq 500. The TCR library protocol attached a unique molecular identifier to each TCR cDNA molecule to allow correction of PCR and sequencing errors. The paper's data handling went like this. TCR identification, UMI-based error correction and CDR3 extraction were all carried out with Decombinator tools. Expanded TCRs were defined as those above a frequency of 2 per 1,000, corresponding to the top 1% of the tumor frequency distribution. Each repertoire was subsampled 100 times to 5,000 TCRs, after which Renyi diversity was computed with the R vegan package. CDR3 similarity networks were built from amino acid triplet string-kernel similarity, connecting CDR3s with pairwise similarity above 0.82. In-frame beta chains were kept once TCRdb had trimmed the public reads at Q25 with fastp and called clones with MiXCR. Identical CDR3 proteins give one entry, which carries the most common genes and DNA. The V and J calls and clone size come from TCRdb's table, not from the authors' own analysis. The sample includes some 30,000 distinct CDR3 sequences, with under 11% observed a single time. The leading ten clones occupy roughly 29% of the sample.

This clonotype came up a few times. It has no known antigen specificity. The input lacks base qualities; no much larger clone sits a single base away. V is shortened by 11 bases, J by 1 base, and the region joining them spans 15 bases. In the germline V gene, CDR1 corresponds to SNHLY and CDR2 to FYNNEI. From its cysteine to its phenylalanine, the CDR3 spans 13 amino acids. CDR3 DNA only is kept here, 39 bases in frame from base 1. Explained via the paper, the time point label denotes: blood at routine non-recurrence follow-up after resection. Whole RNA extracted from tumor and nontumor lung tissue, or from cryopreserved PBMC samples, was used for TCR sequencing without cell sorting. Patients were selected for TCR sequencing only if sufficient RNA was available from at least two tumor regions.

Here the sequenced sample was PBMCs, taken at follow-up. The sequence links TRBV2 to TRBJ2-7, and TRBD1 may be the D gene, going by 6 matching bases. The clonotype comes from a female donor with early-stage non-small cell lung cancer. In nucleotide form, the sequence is TGTGCCGGATCCGGGACATTATCCTACGAGCAGTACTTC. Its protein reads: CAGSGTLSYEQYF. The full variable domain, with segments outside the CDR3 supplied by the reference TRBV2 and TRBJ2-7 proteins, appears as EPEVTQTPSHQVTQMGQEVILRCVPISNHLYFYWYRQILGQKVEFLVSFYNNEISEKSEIFDDQFSVERPDGSNFTLKIRSTKLEDSAMYFCAGSGTLSYEQYFGPGTRLTVT.